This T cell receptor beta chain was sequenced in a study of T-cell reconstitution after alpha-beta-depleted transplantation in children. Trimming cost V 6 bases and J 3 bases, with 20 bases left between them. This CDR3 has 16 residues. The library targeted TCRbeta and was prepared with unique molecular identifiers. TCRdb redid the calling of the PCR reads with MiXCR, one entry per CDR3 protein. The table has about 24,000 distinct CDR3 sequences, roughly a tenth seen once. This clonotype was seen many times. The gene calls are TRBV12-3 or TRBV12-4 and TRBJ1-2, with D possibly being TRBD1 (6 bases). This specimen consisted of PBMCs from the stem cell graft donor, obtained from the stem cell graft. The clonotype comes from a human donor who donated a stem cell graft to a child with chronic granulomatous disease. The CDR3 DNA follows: TGTGCCAGCAGCATTAGGGGGGCCGCCGTATACTATGGCTACACCTTC. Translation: CASSIRGAAVYYGYTF.